The clone carrying this T cell receptor beta chain has just one count. This entry comes from a study of blood T cell repertoires in COVID-19. The V gene lost 4 bases and the J gene lost 6 bases, with 22 bases spanning the gap. This CDR3 region has 16 residues. Looked up from germline, CDR1 is LGHDT and CDR2 is YNNKEL (reference sequence). The assay was immunoSEQ multiplex PCR, and TCRdb's table has in-frame clones only and misses some. This sample yields 190,000 or so clones, of which approximately 82% are seen a single time; 2.9% belongs to the top ten. The TCR comes from a man aged 45-65 years with active or convalescent COVID-19. The sequencing input was peripheral blood. The chain uses TRBV3-1 (or the pseudogene TRBV3-2) and TRBJ2-7, with D possibly TRBD1 on 5 matching bases. CDR3 DNA sequence: TGTGCCAGCAGCCGCGCCAAGGGGCCAGGTGGTAGCGAGCAGTACTTC. Translation: CASSRAKGPGGSEQYF.